The subject of this entry is one T cell receptor beta chain. The table came from immunoSEQ multiplex PCR; TCRdb's copy has only in-frame clones and leaves some out. The profile shows 30,000 to 35,000 clones, around 80% of them singletons. The CDR3 extends over 13 amino acids. V shed 5 bases and J 10 bases; nucleotides not matched to a gene: 8. CDR1 and CDR2 from the germline V gene are SGHNT and YENEEA. This record belongs to a study of OX40 agonist ivuxolimab in advanced cancers. About the research overall: Subjects had a mean age of about 65 years, with a range of roughly 23 to 79; just over 80% were male.

The material was CD4+ or CD8+ T cells sorted from blood, obtained in a trial of the OX40 agonist ivuxolimab. This sequence was found in an adult with an advanced solid tumor such as melanoma, head and neck, liver or kidney cancer. This sequence joins TRBV11-3 and TRBJ2-3, with 8 bases that match TRBD1. The CDR3 bases are TGTGCCAGCAGCCCCCCGGACAGGGCAGCGCAGTATTTT. Its translation: CASSPPDRAAQYF.